This entry lists 20 T cell receptor beta chains sequenced from one sample in a study of blood T cell repertoires in COVID-19. Profiled with immunoSEQ multiplex PCR; TCRdb holds only in-frame clones, not every one. The sample records 250,000 to 300,000 clones, approximately 86% being singletons. The sequencing sample was made of peripheral blood. These receptor sequences come from a woman in her 70s with COVID-19, enrolled during active disease.

V and J are TRBV15 and TRBJ1-6; D is possibly TRBD1 (5 bases). The germline V and J ends were trimmed by 5 bases and 10 bases, with 12 bases remaining between them. Germline assignment: CDR1 LNHNV and CDR2 YYDKDF (reference sequence). This CDR3 comprises 13 residues. CDR3 DNA: TGTGCCACCAGCGCCCCCGGGGGGTCACCCCTCCACTTT. Protein: CATSAPGGSPLHF.

The V call is TRBV3-1 (or the pseudogene TRBV3-2), the J call TRBJ2-1; 8 bases match TRBD2. The germline V gene encodes CDR1 LGHDT and CDR2 YNNKEL (reference sequence). Trimming removed 0 bases from V and 6 bases from J; junction bases left unmatched: 7. The CDR3 length is 16 residues. CDR3 sequence (DNA): TGTGCCAGCAGCCAAGAAGCGGGGGCCGGGTCCAATGAGCAGTTCTTC. It translates to CASSQEAGAGSNEQFF.

The CDR3 sequence: CASSLGQLAFF. CDR3 DNA sequence: TGTGCCAGCAGTTTAGGACAATTGGCTTTCTTT. The genes are TRBV6-2 or TRBV6-3 and TRBJ1-1; D perhaps matches TRBD1 (5 bases). CDR1 MNHEY and CDR2 SVGEGT come from the germline V gene. V gave up 4 bases and J gave up 11 bases, with 11 bases separating them. CDR3 length equals 11 residues.

This chain links TRBV5-1 with TRBJ2-3, with D tentatively TRBD2 (7 bases). The length of the CDR3 is 16 residues. The germline V and J ends were trimmed by 4 bases and 6 bases, with 21 bases remaining between them. Per germline, CDR1 SGHRS and CDR2 YFSETQ. This CDR3 reads CASSTRPGGPTDTQYF. CDR3 nucleotides: TGCGCCAGCAGCACCCGGCCGGGGGGCCCAACGGATACGCAGTATTTT.

V and J are TRBV11-2 and TRBJ2-5; 12 nucleotides agree with TRBD2. The CDR3 runs to 15 residues. The germline V gene encodes CDR1 SGHAT and CDR2 FQNNGV. Unmatched junction bases numbered 1, after V lost 3 bases and J lost 2 bases. The DNA of the CDR3 is TGTGCCAGCAGCTTGACTAGCGGGGGACAAGAGACCCAGTACTTC. Translating it yields CASSLTSGGQETQYF.

The chain couples TRBV30 to TRBJ2-7, with D perhaps matching TRBD1 (5 bases). The germline CDR1 and CDR2 sequences are GTSNPN and SVGIG (reference sequence). The CDR3 spans 13 residues. Trimming pared 3 bases from V and 3 bases from J, leaving 12 bases between. CDR3 sequence (DNA): TGTGCCTGGAGCCCAGGGAAGGTCTACGAGCAGTACTTC. It is translated as CAWSPGKVYEQYF.

The V and J genes are TRBV27 and TRBJ2-7; D unresolved. Trimming pared 0 bases from V and 3 bases from J, leaving 12 bases between. The CDR3 loop spans 15 amino acids. Germline CDR1 and CDR2: MNHEY and SMNVEV (reference sequence). In DNA, the CDR3 is TGTGCCAGCAGTTTATCCTCGACTTATTACTACGAGCAGTACTTC. Translated, it gives CASSLSSTYYYEQYF.

J is TRBJ1-2 and V is TRBV5-1, with D tentatively TRBD1 (6 bases). The germline V gene has CDR1 SGHRS and CDR2 YFSETQ. The V gene lost 1 base and the J gene lost 3 bases, with 13 bases spanning the gap. The CDR3 runs to 15 residues. CDR3 sequence reads: CASSLLGGAHYGYTF. In DNA form, the CDR3 reads TGCGCCAGCAGCTTGTTAGGGGGGGCCCACTATGGCTACACCTTC.

The chain joins TRBV19 to TRBJ1-1; possibly TRBD1 for D (6 bases). The V end was cut by 6 bases, the J end by 1 base, with 12 bases between. Per the germline V gene, CDR1 is LNHDA and CDR2 is SQIVND (reference sequence). CDR3 length: 14 residues. The CDR3 reads CASRYGTTNTEAFF. The CDR3 DNA reads as TGTGCCAGTAGATACGGGACAACGAACACTGAAGCTTTCTTT.

This chain uses TRBV19 with TRBJ2-1, with D perhaps TRBD1 (5 bases). This CDR3 is built from 16 residues. V lost 5 bases and J 4 bases, leaving 18 bases between the germline ends. CDR1 LNHDA and CDR2 SQIVND come from the germline V gene (reference sequence). This CDR3 is CASSVSWGETYNEQFF. CDR3 sequence (DNA): TGTGCCAGTAGTGTTAGCTGGGGCGAAACTTACAATGAGCAGTTCTTC.

This chain joins TRBV7-6 and TRBJ2-1, with 9 bases identical to TRBD2. Germline CDR1 is SGHVS and CDR2 is FNYEAQ. V gave up 5 bases and J gave up 9 bases; unmatched junction bases: 14. The CDR3 has 16 residues. The CDR3 loop reads CASSPTHGGGAIEQFF. CDR3 sequence (DNA): TGTGCCAGCAGCCCCACCCACGGCGGGGGGGCGATTGAGCAGTTCTTC.

The rearrangement uses TRBV4-1 and TRBJ2-2; 10 bases are a match to TRBD1. With 0 bases clipped from V and 4 bases from J, the junction kept 5 bases outside the gene matches. There are 17 residues in the CDR3. CDR1 is MGHRA, CDR2 YSYEKL, per germline. As DNA, the CDR3 is TGCGCCAGCAGCCAAGATCATTGGACAGGGGGCACCGGGGAGCTGTTTTTT. Its protein is CASSQDHWTGGTGELFF.

Only a few counts were recorded for this clone. The chain combines TRBV19 with TRBJ2-7, with D maybe TRBD1 (5 bases). Per germline, CDR1 LNHDA and CDR2 SQIVND (reference sequence). Trimming stripped 3 bases from V and 0 bases from J, with 9 bases between. There are 14 residues in the CDR3. The chain's CDR3 is CASSISGSSYEQYF. The CDR3 DNA reads TGTGCCAGTAGTATTTCAGGGTCCTCCTACGAGCAGTACTTC.

The rearrangement joins TRBV4-1 to TRBJ1-1; possible D gene TRBD1, 5 bases. V was pared by 3 bases and J by 0 bases, with 8 bases between. In germline, CDR1 is MGHRA, CDR2 YSYEKL. The CDR3 sequence is 14 residues long. CDR3 nucleotides: TGCGCCAGCAGCCATTTAGGGGTGAACACTGAAGCTTTCTTT. Protein sequence: CASSHLGVNTEAFF.

The chain combines TRBV5-1 with TRBJ2-3, with D perhaps TRBD1 (5 bases). Per germline, CDR1 SGHRS and CDR2 YFSETQ. CDR3 length: 14 amino acids. V lost 2 bases and J 0 bases, leaving 7 bases between the germline ends. CDR3 amino acids: CASSFQGSTDTQYF. The CDR3 bases are TGCGCCAGCAGCTTCCAGGGCAGCACAGATACGCAGTATTTT.

The chain is built from TRBV11-3 and TRBJ1-1; D gene ambiguous. CDR1 is SGHNT, CDR2 YENEEA, per germline. With 3 bases removed from V and 0 bases from J, the gap between germline ends came to 5 bases. The CDR3 contains 13 residues. The CDR3 loop reads CASSFQMNTEAFF. The CDR3, as DNA: TGTGCCAGCAGCTTTCAGATGAACACTGAAGCTTTCTTT. Using reference TRBV11-3 and TRBJ1-1 for the parts outside the CDR3, the full variable domain is EAGVVQSPRYKIIEKKQPVAFWCNPISGHNTLYWYLQNLGQGPELLIRYENEEAVDDSQLPKDRFSAERLKGVDSTLKIQPAELGDSAVYLCASSFQMNTEAFFGQGTRLTVV.

This clone turned up a few times. V is TRBV2 and J is TRBJ1-5; TRBD1 matches at 10 bases. Germline trimming cut 7 bases from V and 2 bases from J; bases unmatched to any gene: 2. Germline V gene sequence: CDR1 SNHLY, CDR2 FYNNEI. The CDR3 runs to 14 residues. The chain's CDR3 is CASTGQGGNQPQHF. In nucleotides, the CDR3 is TGTGCCAGCACCGGACAGGGGGGCAATCAGCCCCAGCATTTT.

The genes are TRBV3-1 (or the pseudogene TRBV3-2) and TRBJ2-5; no clear D. CDR1 is LGHDT and CDR2 is YNNKEL in the germline V gene (reference sequence). V was pared by 2 bases and J by 2 bases, with 3 bases between. This CDR3 is 12 amino acids long. CDR3 sequence (DNA): TGTGCCAGCAGCCAACTACAAGAGACCCAGTACTTC. Its translation: CASSQLQETQYF.

The chain combines TRBV3-1 (or the pseudogene TRBV3-2) with TRBJ2-1, with 8 bases that match TRBD2. Germline V gene data show CDR1 as LGHDT and CDR2 as YNNKEL (reference sequence). The V and J ends lost 4 bases and 8 bases, in that order; junction bases with no gene match: 7. The CDR3 has 14 residues. CDR3 sequence reads: CASSLGGAVDEQFF. The CDR3 DNA follows: TGTGCCAGCAGCCTCGGGGGGGCGGTGGATGAGCAGTTCTTC.

The chain uses TRBV5-1 and TRBJ1-1; TRBD1 aligns across 7 bases. Germline V gene lookup returns CDR1 SGHRS and CDR2 YFSETQ. The CDR3 has 16 amino acids. The J segment lost 3 bases and the V segment lost 3 bases, leaving 11 bases of the junction unmatched. CDR3 DNA sequence: TGCGCCAGCAGCTCCTCCCCGGGACAGAGATACACTGAAGCTTTCTTT. Translation: CASSSSPGQRYTEAFF. Supplemented by reference TRBV5-1 and TRBJ1-1, the full variable domain reads KAGVTQTPRYLIKTRGQQVTLSCSPISGHRSVSWYQQTPGQGLQFLFEYFSETQRNKGNFPGRFSGRQFSNSRSEMNVSTLELGDSALYLCASSSSPGQRYTEAFFGQGTRLTVV.